Below are 15 T cell receptor beta chains sequenced from a single sample in a study of T cell changes during pregnancy in multiple sclerosis. TCRdb keeps only in-frame clones here, not all; method: immunoSEQ multiplex PCR. The sample carries more than 95,000 clones, about 93% recorded once. The specimen was peripheral blood, collected after pregnancy. These receptors were collected from a female donor with multiple sclerosis, enrolled in a pregnancy study.

This clone was observed a single time. V usage is TRBV2 and J usage is TRBJ2-7, with 8 bases identical to TRBD1. The V gene end was trimmed by 7 bases and the J gene end by 12 bases; junction bases not matched to a gene: 8. In germline, CDR1 is SNHLY, CDR2 FYNNEI. The CDR3 loop spans 11 amino acids. The CDR3 loop is CASTLDRGWYF. The CDR3 DNA reads TGTGCCAGCACCCTAGACAGGGGTTGGTACTTC.

V is TRBV19 and J is TRBJ2-5; 10 bases align to TRBD1. Germline trimming cut 2 bases from V and 4 bases from J; bases unmatched to any gene: 10. The CDR3 is made up of 17 amino acids. Germline lookup yields CDR1 LNHDA and CDR2 SQIVND (reference sequence). The CDR3 nucleotides are TGTGCCAGTAGTATATTTTCTGGGGACAGGGGAGGAGAGACCCAGTACTTC. Its protein is CASSIFSGDRGGETQYF.

This sequence joins TRBV19 and TRBJ2-7, with TRBD2 matching 13 bases. With 3 bases clipped from V and 6 bases from J, the junction kept 5 bases outside the gene matches. The CDR3 extends over 15 amino acids. CDR1 is LNHDA, CDR2 SQIVND, per germline (reference sequence). The CDR3 reads CASSMGGLAGREQYF. As DNA, the CDR3 is TGTGCCAGTAGTATGGGGGGACTAGCGGGACGCGAGCAGTACTTC.

This clone was counted once. The chain joins TRBV29-1 to TRBJ2-3; TRBD1 matches at 7 bases. Germline V gene lookup returns CDR1 SQVTM and CDR2 ANQGSEA. CDR3 length: 13 amino acids. Losses at the gene ends were 8 bases for V and 3 bases for J; bases not matched to a gene: 8. CDR3 protein: CSTDRVGTDTQYF. Here the CDR3 DNA reads TGCAGCACCGACAGGGTTGGGACAGATACGCAGTATTTT.

This chain connects TRBV10-1 to TRBJ2-1; TRBD2 aligns across 8 bases. With V trimmed by 2 bases and J by 9 bases, 9 bases remained unmatched. Germline V gene data show CDR1 as WNHNN and CDR2 as SYGVQD (reference sequence). This CDR3 has 15 amino acids. The CDR3 sequence: CASSEAGTRGSEQFF. The DNA for the CDR3 is TGCGCCAGCAGTGAGGCCGGGACTAGGGGAAGTGAGCAGTTCTTC.

This sequence joins TRBV6-5 and TRBJ1-3; D perhaps matches TRBD1 (6 bases). The germline CDR1 and CDR2 sequences are MNHEY and SVGAGI. Trimming removed 0 bases from V and 8 bases from J, with 11 bases in between. The CDR3 is 14 residues long. CDR3: CASSYSKQGDTIYF. The DNA of the CDR3 is TGTGCCAGCAGTTACTCGAAACAGGGCGACACCATATATTTT.

The V call is TRBV2, the J call TRBJ2-5; 11 bases line up with TRBD2. Per the germline V gene, CDR1 is SNHLY and CDR2 is FYNNEI. This CDR3 comprises 17 residues. With V trimmed by 3 bases and J by 4 bases, 10 bases remained unmatched. CDR3 sequence: CASSDGLAGGPGETQYF. In DNA form, the CDR3 reads TGTGCCAGCAGTGACGGCTTAGCGGGAGGGCCGGGAGAGACCCAGTACTTC.

The chain couples TRBV7-2 to TRBJ1-5, with 7 positions matching TRBD1. This CDR3 has 15 residues. The V segment lost 5 bases and the J segment 2 bases; nucleotides outside the gene matches: 6. Germline lookup yields CDR1 SGHTA and CDR2 FQGNSA. CDR3 amino acids: CASSRQGLGNQPQHF. The CDR3 nucleotides read TGTGCCAGCAGCCGACAGGGATTAGGCAATCAGCCCCAGCATTTT.

The genes are TRBV4-1 and TRBJ2-7, with 7 bases that match TRBD1. V dropped 5 bases and J dropped 2; count of bases not matched to a gene: 12. This CDR3 has 16 amino acids. The germline V gene encodes CDR1 MGHRA and CDR2 YSYEKL. CDR3 coding DNA: TGCGCCAGCAGCTCTCAGCCGGGACAGAAGACCTACGAGCAGTACTTC. Protein: CASSSQPGQKTYEQYF.

V gene TRBV9 combines with J gene TRBJ2-5; 7 bases match TRBD1. After removal of 2 bases from V and 5 bases from J, the junction contained 15 bases not matched to a gene. CDR1 and CDR2 from the germline V gene are SGDLS and YYNGEE. This CDR3 is built from 17 residues. CDR3 region: CASSVGNRGPVWETQYF. The CDR3 nucleotides are TGTGCCAGCAGCGTGGGGAACAGGGGCCCGGTTTGGGAGACCCAGTACTTC.

The rearrangement links TRBV27 to TRBJ1-5; a weak D match, TRBD1 (5 bases). The CDR3 sequence is 14 residues long. Trimming took off 2 bases at V and 5 bases at J, with 10 bases between the two ends. Per germline, CDR1 MNHEY and CDR2 SMNVEV (reference sequence). Here the CDR3 reads CASSLGQGDQPQHF. The CDR3 DNA reads TGTGCCAGCAGTTTAGGCCAGGGTGATCAGCCCCAGCATTTT.

DNA of the CDR3: TGTGCCAGCAGTTTGGGAGCGGGAGTTCGGGGAGAGCAGTACTTC. This translates into CASSLGAGVRGEQYF. This chain joins TRBV28 and TRBJ2-7; 8 bases are shared with TRBD2. Trimming at V came to 3 bases and at J to 7 bases, leaving 11 bases not matched to a gene. Germline V gives CDR1 MDHEN, CDR2 SYDVKM. The CDR3 covers 15 residues.

For the CDR3, the DNA is TGTGCCAGCAGCCAAGATGACAGGTCCTACGAGCAGTACTTC. Translated: CASSQDDRSYEQYF. The genes are TRBV4-2 and TRBJ2-7; TRBD1 is a possible D gene (6 bases). The ends were cut back, 0 bases at V and 1 base at J, with 7 bases in the middle. The CDR3 runs 14 residues. Germline V gives CDR1 LGHNA, CDR2 YNFKEQ.

The table lists this clone with a few counts. The chain is built from TRBV6-1 and TRBJ2-7; D may be TRBD1 (6 bases). This CDR3 contains 15 residues. Germline CDR1 is MNHNS and CDR2 is SASEGT. V lost 6 bases to trimming and J lost 0 bases, with 15 bases between them. The CDR3 DNA reads TGTGCCAGCAGACTCTTGGACAGTCCCTCCTACGAGCAGTACTTC. Its protein is CASRLLDSPSYEQYF.

In its sample, this clone was seen once. The chain joins TRBV7-9 to TRBJ2-7; TRBD2 matches at 9 bases. J was trimmed by 9 bases and V by 4 bases; bases with no gene match: 16. Germline assignment: CDR1 SEHNR and CDR2 FQNEAQ (reference sequence). This CDR3 is 16 amino acids long. The CDR3 here is CASSSLAAGGGLAQYF. The DNA of the CDR3 is TGTGCCAGCAGCTCCCTAGCGGCGGGGGGGGGACTAGCGCAGTACTTC.